This TCR beta chain was found in a study of vaccination and CD4 T cells after COVID-19. About the study: The study drew post-COVID samples a median approximately 100 days after diagnosis (range 35 to 161).

CD4+ T cells that had been cultured provided DNA sequenced with the Oncomine TCR Beta short-read assay. Once CD4+ T cells had been cultured, genomic DNA was extracted from them. One entry per CDR3 protein, called by TCRdb with MiXCR from the PCR reads. Among about 7,800 distinct CDR3 sequences listed, approximately 41% were seen once. This clonotype has only a few counts. Its target is not known. The CDR3 consists of 15 residues. CDR1 and CDR2 from the germline V gene are MNHNS and SASEGT. Treatment denoted: roughly 10-day PBMC culture with coronavirus spike peptide pools or control peptides (ViraFEST assay). During the years 2011-2018, before the COVID-19 pandemic, the unexposed donor's CD4+ T cells were collected. TCRs were sequenced by ViraFEST after antigen-specific T cells had been expanded with peptide pools.

The chain couples TRBV6-1 to TRBJ1-2; TRBD1 matches 7 bases. Sequenced material: CD4+ T cells from blood, cultured in vitro. This receptor was obtained from a human donor in good health. Here the CDR3 DNA reads TGTGCAAGTCTCGGGACAGCCGACTTAGGTTATGGCTACACCTTC. Its protein is CASLGTADLGYGYTF.